The 23 T cell receptor beta chains below all came from one sample that was sequenced in a study of human T cells and chemical hapten exposure. The time point: patch test 3, about 24 weeks after DPC sensitization. Indicated treatment: therapeutic diphenylcyclopropenone sensitization with weekly scalp DPC. TCRdb re-called the RACE reads through MiXCR, storing one row per CDR3 protein. Found here are 100,000 or so distinct CDR3 sequences, less than 35% of them singletons; the top ten hold around 2.7%. The specimen was whole blood, collected in connection with sensitization to the hapten diphenylcyclopropenone (DPC). The receptors were gathered from a man aged 35 to 55 with alopecia areata. Some clones in this sample may be carry-over from other donors' samples.

V usage is TRBV6-5 and J usage is TRBJ2-1, with 11 bases matching TRBD2. V shed 7 bases, J shed 10 bases, and the junction held 6 bases outside the gene matches. Germline CDR1 and CDR2: MNHEY and SVGAGI. This CDR3 region has 13 residues. This CDR3 is CASTIAGGREQFF. The CDR3 bases are TGTGCCAGCACTATAGCGGGAGGGAGGGAGCAGTTCTTC.

This clonotype was seen more than once but under ten times. The chain uses TRBV6-2 or TRBV6-3 and TRBJ2-5, with D unclear. The CDR3 has 12 residues. Germline V gives CDR1 MNHEY, CDR2 SVGEGT. The V end was cut by 5 bases, the J end by 1 base, with 5 bases between. The CDR3 here is CASSPTQETQYF. In DNA form, the CDR3 reads TGTGCCAGCAGTCCCACCCAAGAGACCCAGTACTTC.

CDR3 sequence reads: CSAPLSSYEQYF. The CDR3 DNA reads TGCAGTGCTCCGTTGAGCTCCTACGAGCAGTACTTC. The chain links TRBV20-1 to TRBJ2-7; D unresolved. Germline V gives CDR1 DFQATT, CDR2 SNEGSKA (reference sequence). This CDR3 spans 12 amino acids. Deletions cut 5 bases from V and 0 bases from J, with 8 bases between.

The rearrangement joins TRBV2 to TRBJ2-7; 9 positions agree with TRBD1. The CDR3 spans 12 residues. Germline-derived CDR1 and CDR2 are SNHLY and FYNNEI. J gave up 6 bases and V 6 bases, and 3 bases lay outside the gene matches. The DNA for the CDR3 is TGTGCCAGCAGCCCGGACAGGGGCGAGCAGTACGTC. It codes for CASSPDRGEQYV.

This clonotype has only a few counts. The chain couples TRBV12-3 or TRBV12-4 to TRBJ1-4, with 8 positions matching TRBD1. The CDR3 runs to 14 residues. Trimming removed 2 bases from V and 8 bases from J; junction bases left unmatched: 4. DNA for the CDR3: TGTGCCAGCAGTTTACGGGACAGGAACGAAAAACTGTTTTTT. It translates to CASSLRDRNEKLFF.

The CDR3 DNA reads TGTGCCAGCAGCCCCTTCGGGGCCGCCGGGGAGACCCAGTACTTC. Translating gives CASSPFGAAGETQYF. The V call is TRBV14, the J call TRBJ2-5; perhaps D is TRBD1 or TRBD2 (5 bases each). The V end was cut by 4 bases, the J end by 5 bases, with 17 bases between. Germline CDR1 SGHDN, CDR2 FVKESK. The CDR3 has 15 residues.

The V and J genes are TRBV5-4 and TRBJ2-1; TRBD2 matches at 13 bases. Germline-derived CDR1 and CDR2 are SGHNT and YYREEE (reference sequence). The CDR3 is 15 amino acids. V gave up 4 bases and J gave up 4 bases; unmatched junction bases: 2. The CDR3 is CASSPLAGGYNEQFF. The CDR3 DNA follows: TGTGCCAGCAGCCCACTAGCGGGAGGGTACAATGAGCAGTTCTTC.

The V gene is TRBV9, the J gene TRBJ2-3; 8 bases are a match to TRBD2. The CDR3 runs to 16 residues. V dropped 0 bases and J dropped 3; count of bases not matched to a gene: 6. CDR1 and CDR2 (germline): SGDLS, YYNGEE. The CDR3 DNA reads as TGTGCCAGCAGCGTAGTCCCGGGAGGGCCTACAGATACGCAGTATTTT. Translation gives CASSVVPGGPTDTQYF.

J is TRBJ2-1 and V is TRBV5-6, with a weak D call TRBD2 (7 bases). The CDR3 extends over 17 amino acids. CDR1 and CDR2 (germline): SGHDT, YYEEEE. Trimming left V 4 bases short and J 3 bases short, with 20 bases between. The CDR3 loop is CASSPERGADLYNEQFF. As DNA, the CDR3 is TGTGCCAGCAGCCCGGAACGGGGGGCAGATCTCTACAATGAGCAGTTCTTC.

The table lists this clonotype with a few counts. The rearrangement uses TRBV6-2 or TRBV6-3 and TRBJ2-3, with 7 bases that match TRBD1. Germline V gives CDR1 MNHEY, CDR2 SVGEGT. The CDR3 spans 14 residues. The V gene end was trimmed by 4 bases and the J gene end by 5 bases; junction bases not matched to a gene: 6. The CDR3 sequence is CASSWTGQGDTQYF. CDR3 in DNA: TGTGCCAGCAGTTGGACAGGCCAGGGAGATACGCAGTATTTT.

The V call is TRBV6-1, the J call TRBJ2-5; 7 nucleotides line up with TRBD1. The germline V gene encodes CDR1 MNHNS and CDR2 SASEGT. CDR3 size: 15 residues. With V trimmed by 7 bases and J by 8 bases, 16 bases remained unmatched. CDR3 region: CASISRGGASGTQYF. CDR3 bases: TGTGCCAGCATCAGCAGAGGGGGCGCGAGTGGCACCCAGTACTTC.

About this clonotype itself: Without the conserved terminal phenylalanine or tryptophan, this CDR3 likely stems from a read error. The DNA is omitted, as the CDR3 cannot be located on it reliably, and the CDR3 follows TCRdb's listing. The chain recombines TRBV10-3 with TRBJ2-7; the D call in the table, TRBD1, was not verified against the DNA. Termini included, the CDR3 measures 10 amino acids. From germline, CDR1 is ENHRY and CDR2 SYGVKD. This chain's CDR3 is CAISEGPRDG.

This clonotype has more than one count but fewer than ten. The gene calls are TRBV10-3 and TRBJ2-7; 14 nucleotides line up with TRBD2. V lost 7 bases, J lost 2 bases, and 7 bases stayed unmatched. There are 16 residues in the CDR3. From germline, CDR1 is ENHRY and CDR2 SYGVKD. The CDR3 sequence: CAINPGLAGVPYEQYF. For the CDR3, the DNA is TGTGCCATCAACCCGGGACTAGCGGGAGTGCCCTACGAGCAGTACTTC.

The V and J genes are TRBV27 and TRBJ2-7; D is ambiguous. CDR1 is MNHEY and CDR2 is SMNVEV in the germline V gene (reference sequence). V was shortened by 0 bases and J by 5 bases, with 8 bases between the two germline ends. The CDR3 contains 13 residues. For the CDR3, the DNA is TGTGCCAGCAGTTTATCGATGCAGGACGAGCAGTACTTC. Translating it yields CASSLSMQDEQYF.

A few counts support this clonotype. The chain combines TRBV27 with TRBJ1-6; no definite D call. Germline assignment: CDR1 MNHEY and CDR2 SMNVEV (reference sequence). Trimming took 3 bases from V and 7 from J, leaving 7 bases between them. CDR3 length: 13 amino acids. CDR3 residues: CASSFGVNSPLHF. CDR3 in DNA: TGTGCCAGCAGTTTTGGAGTGAATTCACCCCTCCACTTT.

In the case of this clonotype: A much larger clone differs by one base, so this may be a read error. The rearrangement uses TRBV7-2 and TRBJ2-3, with D unclear. V was clipped by 1 base and J by 3 bases, with 2 bases between them. CDR1 is SGHTA, CDR2 FQGNSA, per germline. The CDR3 contains 12 residues. CDR3: CASSLETDTQYF. DNA for the CDR3: TGTGCCAGCAGCTTAGAGACAGATACGCAGTATTTT.

J is TRBJ1-5 and V is TRBV6-1; D might be TRBD1 (5 bases). CDR3 length: 14 amino acids. Germline CDR1 is MNHNS and CDR2 is SASEGT. V lost 0 bases and J 6 bases, leaving 9 bases between the germline ends. The CDR3: CASSEARGGQPQHF. The CDR3 bases are TGTGCCAGCAGTGAAGCCCGGGGGGGTCAGCCCCAGCATTTT.

The V and J genes are TRBV9 and TRBJ2-5; TRBD1 aligns across 8 bases. Germline V gives CDR1 SGDLS, CDR2 YYNGEE. The CDR3 has 16 residues. The V segment lost 3 bases and the J segment 4 bases; nucleotides outside the gene matches: 11. CDR3 coding DNA: TGTGCCAGCAGCGCTTTACAGGGGGAGAGTCCAGAGACCCAGTACTTC. Translation gives CASSALQGESPETQYF.

V usage is TRBV12-3 or TRBV12-4 and J usage is TRBJ1-1; 7 nucleotides align to TRBD1. The CDR3 totals 14 residues. The V and J ends lost 5 bases and 1 base, in that order; junction bases with no gene match: 4. The CDR3 sequence is CASSVRQGNTEAFF. For the CDR3, the DNA is TGTGCCAGCAGTGTGAGACAGGGGAACACTGAAGCTTTCTTT.

This clonotype was seen only a few times. This chain uses TRBV6-2 or TRBV6-3 with TRBJ1-2; 12 bases map to TRBD1. This CDR3 contains 15 residues. From germline, CDR1 is MNHEY and CDR2 SVGEGT. J gave up 4 bases and V 7 bases, and 7 bases lay outside the gene matches. The CDR3 nucleotides are TGTGCCAGCAAGGGGACAGGGGGCGAGAGCTATGGCTACACCTTC. Its protein product is CASKGTGGESYGYTF.

This clonotype has just a few counts. The chain is built from TRBV11-2 and TRBJ2-2; maybe TRBD2 (5 bases). The CDR3 is 16 residues long. V was cut by 1 base and J by 0 bases, with 9 bases left in between. Germline V gives CDR1 SGHAT, CDR2 FQNNGV. CDR3 in amino acids: CASSLGDYPNTGELFF. The CDR3 bases are TGTGCCAGCAGCTTAGGAGACTACCCGAACACCGGGGAGCTGTTTTTT.

This sequence joins TRBV6-2 or TRBV6-3 and TRBJ2-1; unclear D gene. Germline CDR1 reads MNHEY; CDR2 reads SVGEGT. Trimming stripped 6 bases from V and 4 bases from J, with 10 bases between. There are 13 residues in the CDR3. The CDR3 reads CASSQWMYNEQFF. The CDR3, as DNA: TGTGCCAGCAGCCAGTGGATGTACAATGAGCAGTTCTTC.

In DNA, the CDR3 is TGTGCCAGCTCACTCTCGCAACCGGGACAGGGTCTCCACGAGCAGTACGTC. Amino acids: CASSLSQPGQGLHEQYV. The chain combines TRBV18 with TRBJ2-7; 9 nucleotides line up with TRBD1. The CDR3 is 17 residues long. Germline CDR1 reads KGHSH; CDR2 reads LQKENI. With V trimmed by 4 bases and J by 5 bases, 15 bases remained unmatched.